Shown below are 17 T cell receptor beta chains from a single sample sequenced in a study of cytomegalovirus exposure and HLA in healthy donors. Using immunoSEQ multiplex PCR, the repertoire was profiled, and TCRdb retains in-frame clones only, with some absent. The profile shows about 350,000 clones, approximately 90% of them singletons. The specimen sequenced was PBMCs. The receptors originated from a woman in her thirties in good health and CMV-seropositive.

J is TRBJ2-1 and V is TRBV4-1; D unresolved. The CDR3 runs 12 residues. Germline V gene lookup returns CDR1 MGHRA and CDR2 YSYEKL. V dropped 0 bases and J dropped 6 bases, with 3 bases sitting between them. This chain's CDR3 is CASSQEVNEQFF. In nucleotides, the CDR3 is TGCGCCAGCAGCCAAGAGGTCAATGAGCAGTTCTTC.

This rearrangement joins TRBV7-3 to TRBJ2-5; 9 bases align to TRBD1. Germline V gene data show CDR1 as SGHTA and CDR2 as FQGTGA. The CDR3 length is 15 residues. With 5 bases clipped from V and 5 bases from J, the junction kept 9 bases outside the gene matches. The CDR3 DNA follows: TGTGCCAGCAGCCCGGGGACAGGGAGAGGGGAGACCCAGTACTTC. This gives the protein CASSPGTGRGETQYF.

This clone has just one count. V and J are TRBV30 and TRBJ2-7; no clear D. The V gene's germline CDR1 is GTSNPN and CDR2 SVGIG (reference sequence). V shed 2 bases and J shed 4 bases, with 9 bases lying between them. CDR3 length: 12 residues. CDR3 DNA: TGTGCCTGGAGTTTAGACCGGTACGAGCAGTACTTC. This encodes CAWSLDRYEQYF.

The chain carries TRBV6-5 and TRBJ2-1; no reliable D call. From germline, CDR1 is MNHEY and CDR2 SVGAGI. Trimming took 5 bases from V and 9 from J, leaving 11 bases between them. This CDR3 is 12 amino acids long. This CDR3 is CASSHPDTEQFF. The CDR3 DNA sequence: TGTGCCAGCAGTCACCCCGACACTGAGCAGTTCTTC.

This sequence joins TRBV15 and TRBJ1-5; 8 positions match TRBD1. Trimming took 5 bases from V and 6 from J; bases not matched to a gene: 9. The V gene's germline CDR1 is LNHNV and CDR2 YYDKDF (reference sequence). This CDR3 is built from 15 residues. The CDR3 reads CATSPQDRGGQPQHF. The DNA of the CDR3 is TGTGCCACCAGCCCGCAAGACAGGGGAGGTCAGCCCCAGCATTTT.

The count of this clone is one. The chain recombines TRBV6-6 with TRBJ1-2, with 8 bases aligning to TRBD1. V trimming: 4 bases; J trimming: 2 bases; junction bases outside the gene matches: 6. The CDR3 totals 15 residues. Germline V gene lookup returns CDR1 MNHNY and CDR2 SVGAGI (reference sequence). The DNA for the CDR3 is TGTGCCAGCAGTTCCGGACAGGGCCGCAACTATGGCTACACCTTC. This gives the protein CASSSGQGRNYGYTF.

The rearrangement links TRBV4-3 to TRBJ2-3; 10 positions match TRBD2. This CDR3 comprises 18 residues. V dropped 1 base and J dropped 0; count of bases not matched to a gene: 7. Germline loops: CDR1 LGHNA, CDR2 YSLEER. CDR3 nucleotides: TGCGCCAGCAGCCAAGTAGTAAAGGGACTAGCGAGCACAGATACGCAGTATTTT. Protein product: CASSQVVKGLASTDTQYF.

This chain joins TRBV7-6 and TRBJ1-6; TRBD1 is a possible D gene (6 bases). CDR3 size: 15 residues. Germline CDR1 SGHVS, CDR2 FNYEAQ. The V gene lost 2 bases and the J gene lost 10 bases, with 15 bases spanning the gap. Here the CDR3 reads CASSLISQGTSPLHF. CDR3 sequence (DNA): TGTGCCAGCAGCTTAATATCCCAGGGGACATCACCCCTCCACTTT.

This clone has a single count. This chain uses TRBV20-1 with TRBJ2-5; D is unclear. The CDR3 loop spans 10 amino acids. CDR1 DFQATT and CDR2 SNEGSKA come from the germline V gene (reference sequence). The V gene lost 6 bases and the J gene lost 4 bases, with 6 bases spanning the gap. The CDR3 is CSAISETQYF. The CDR3 DNA follows: TGCAGTGCGATCTCAGAGACCCAGTACTTC.

V gene TRBV6-5 combines with J gene TRBJ1-3; 7 bases fit TRBD1. V trimming: 1 base; J trimming: 8 bases; junction bases outside the gene matches: 8. CDR1 is MNHEY, CDR2 SVGAGI, per germline. The CDR3 is made up of 15 amino acids. CDR3 DNA: TGTGCCAGCAGTTACTACGGACAGGCCCGGGACACCATATATTTT. It is translated as CASSYYGQARDTIYF.

The chain carries TRBV15 and TRBJ2-2; D is unclear. Germline V CDR1 and CDR2: LNHNV, YYDKDF (reference sequence). V was cut by 3 bases and J by 8 bases, with 4 bases left in between. The CDR3 length is 11 residues. The CDR3 protein is CATSSFGELFF. CDR3 DNA sequence: TGTGCCACCAGCAGTTTTGGGGAGCTGTTTTTT. Based on the CDR3 plus reference TRBV15 and TRBJ2-2, the full variable domain is DAMVIQNPRYQVTQFGKPVTLSCSQTLNHNVMYWYQQKSSQAPKLLFHYYDKDFNNEADTPDNFQSRRPNTSFCFLDIRSPGLGDTAMYLCATSSFGELFFGEGSRLTVL.

The J gene is TRBJ1-5, the V gene TRBV4-3; 8 positions match TRBD1. Germline CDR1 reads LGHNA; CDR2 reads YSLEER. The CDR3 is made up of 15 amino acids. Unmatched junction bases numbered 8, after V lost 4 bases and J lost 6 bases. This chain's CDR3 is CASSRDRGIAQPQHF. The DNA of the CDR3 is TGCGCCAGCAGCCGCGACAGGGGAATTGCTCAGCCCCAGCATTTT.

The genes are TRBV5-1 and TRBJ1-2, with D maybe TRBD1 (6 bases). Germline V lookup: CDR1 SGHRS, CDR2 YFSETQ. This CDR3 comprises 14 residues. With 4 bases removed from V and 8 bases from J, the gap between germline ends came to 18 bases. For the CDR3, the DNA is TGCGCCAGCAGCGGTGGGGACAAACGTGTGGGCTACACCTTC. Translating gives CASSGGDKRVGYTF.

Only one count was recorded for this clone. The chain joins TRBV28 to TRBJ1-2; a weak D match, TRBD1 (5 bases). The V gene lost 7 bases and the J gene lost 5 bases, with 11 bases spanning the gap. This CDR3 has 12 amino acids. Per germline, CDR1 MDHEN and CDR2 SYDVKM. CDR3 DNA: TGTGCCAGCAAGCAGGGAGGGTATGGCTACACCTTC. It is translated as CASKQGGYGYTF.

The chain recombines TRBV5-6 with TRBJ1-3; D might be TRBD1 (6 bases). CDR1 and CDR2 from the germline V gene are SGHDT and YYEEEE. This CDR3 is 13 amino acids long. Trimming pared 3 bases from V and 2 bases from J, leaving 6 bases between. The CDR3 region is CASSYRAGNTIYF. The CDR3 DNA reads as TGTGCCAGCAGCTACAGGGCTGGAAACACCATATATTTT.

The CDR3: CASSFFRGSFEAFF. The DNA for the CDR3 is TGTGCCAGCAGCTTCTTCAGGGGTAGCTTTGAAGCTTTCTTT. This chain joins TRBV7-2 and TRBJ1-1; maybe TRBD1 (6 bases). Per the germline V gene, CDR1 is SGHTA and CDR2 is FQGNSA. The CDR3 contains 14 residues. With 3 bases removed from V and 7 bases from J, the gap between germline ends came to 15 bases.

The chain recombines TRBV6-5 with TRBJ1-1; TRBD1 matches at 7 bases. J gave up 4 bases and V 5 bases, and 10 bases lay outside the gene matches. The CDR3 runs to 15 residues. Germline lookup yields CDR1 MNHEY and CDR2 SVGAGI. CDR3: CASSITGAAGTEAFF. In DNA form, the CDR3 reads TGTGCCAGCAGTATAACAGGGGCGGCTGGCACTGAAGCTTTCTTT.